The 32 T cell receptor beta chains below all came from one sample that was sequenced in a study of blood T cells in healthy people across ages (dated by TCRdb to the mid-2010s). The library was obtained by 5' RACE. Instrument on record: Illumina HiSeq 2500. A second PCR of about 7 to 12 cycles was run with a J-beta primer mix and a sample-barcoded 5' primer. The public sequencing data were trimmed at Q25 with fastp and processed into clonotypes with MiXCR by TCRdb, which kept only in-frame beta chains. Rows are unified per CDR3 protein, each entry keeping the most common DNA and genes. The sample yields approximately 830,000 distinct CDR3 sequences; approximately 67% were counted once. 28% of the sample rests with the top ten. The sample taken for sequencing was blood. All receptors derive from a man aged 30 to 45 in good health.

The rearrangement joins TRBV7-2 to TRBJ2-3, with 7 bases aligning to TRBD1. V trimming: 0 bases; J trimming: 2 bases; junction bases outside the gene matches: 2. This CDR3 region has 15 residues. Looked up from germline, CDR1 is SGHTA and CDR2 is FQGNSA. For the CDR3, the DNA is TGTGCCAGCAGCTTAGCGGGACAGACCACAGATACGCAGTATTTT. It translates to CASSLAGQTTDTQYF.

Written as DNA, the CDR3 is TGCGCCAGCAGCTTAGGCAGGGAGTTCACCGGGGAGCTGTTTTTT. It specifies CASSLGREFTGELFF. The chain employs TRBV5-1 and TRBJ2-2; D may be TRBD1 or TRBD2 (5 bases each). The CDR3 is 15 residues long. Deletions cut 2 bases from V and 4 bases from J, with 12 bases between. Germline assignment: CDR1 SGHRS and CDR2 YFSETQ.

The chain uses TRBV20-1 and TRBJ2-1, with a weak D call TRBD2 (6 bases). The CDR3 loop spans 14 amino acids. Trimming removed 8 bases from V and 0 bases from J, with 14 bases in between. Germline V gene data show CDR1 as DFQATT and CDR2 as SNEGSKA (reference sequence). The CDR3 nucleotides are TGCAGTCAAATCGGGGGTCGCTCCTACAATGAGCAGTTCTTC. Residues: CSQIGGRSYNEQFF.

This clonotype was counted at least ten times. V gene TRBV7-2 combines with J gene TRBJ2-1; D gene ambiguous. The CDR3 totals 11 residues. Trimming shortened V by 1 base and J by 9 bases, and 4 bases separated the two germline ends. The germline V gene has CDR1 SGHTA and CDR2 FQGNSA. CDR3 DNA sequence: TGTGCCAGCAGCTTAGGTTTTGAGCAGTTCTTC. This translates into CASSLGFEQFF.

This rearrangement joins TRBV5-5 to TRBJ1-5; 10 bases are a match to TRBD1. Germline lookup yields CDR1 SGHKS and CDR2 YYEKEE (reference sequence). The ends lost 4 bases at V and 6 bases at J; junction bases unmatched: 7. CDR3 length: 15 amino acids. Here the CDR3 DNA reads TGTGCCAGCAGCGCACCCGGACAGGGGGGTCAGCCCCAGCATTTT. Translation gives CASSAPGQGGQPQHF.

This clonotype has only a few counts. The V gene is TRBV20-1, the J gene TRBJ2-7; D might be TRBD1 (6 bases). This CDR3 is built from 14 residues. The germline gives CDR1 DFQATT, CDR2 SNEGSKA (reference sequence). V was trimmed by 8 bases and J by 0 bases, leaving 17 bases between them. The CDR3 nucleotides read TGCAGTTCCCCAGGGGCAGGGATCTCCTACGAGCAGTACTTC. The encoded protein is CSSPGAGISYEQYF.

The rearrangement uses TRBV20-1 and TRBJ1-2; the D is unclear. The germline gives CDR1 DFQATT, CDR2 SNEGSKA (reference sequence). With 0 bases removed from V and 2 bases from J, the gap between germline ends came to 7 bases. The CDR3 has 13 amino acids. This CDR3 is CSARDLENYGYTF. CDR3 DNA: TGCAGTGCTAGAGATCTAGAGAACTATGGCTACACCTTC.

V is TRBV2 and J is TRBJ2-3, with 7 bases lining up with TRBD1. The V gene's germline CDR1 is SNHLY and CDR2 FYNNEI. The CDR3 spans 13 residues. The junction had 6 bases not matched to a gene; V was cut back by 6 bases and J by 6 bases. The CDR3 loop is CASSYDRVDTQYF. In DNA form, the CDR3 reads TGTGCCAGCAGCTACGACAGGGTGGATACGCAGTATTTT.

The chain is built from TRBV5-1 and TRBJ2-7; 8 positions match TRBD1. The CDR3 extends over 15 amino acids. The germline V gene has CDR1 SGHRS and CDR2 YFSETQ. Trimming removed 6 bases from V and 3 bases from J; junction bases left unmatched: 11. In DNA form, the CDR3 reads TGCGCCAGCACCCTCGGCGGGACAGGAAACTACGAGCAGTACTTC. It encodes CASTLGGTGNYEQYF.

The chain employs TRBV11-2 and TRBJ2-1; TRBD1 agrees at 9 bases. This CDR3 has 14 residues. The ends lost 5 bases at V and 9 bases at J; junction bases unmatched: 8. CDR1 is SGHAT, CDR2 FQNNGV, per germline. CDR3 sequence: CASSPQGALGEQFF. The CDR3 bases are TGTGCCAGCAGCCCACAGGGGGCGTTGGGTGAGCAGTTCTTC. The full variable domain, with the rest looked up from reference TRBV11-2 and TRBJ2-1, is EAGVAQSPRYKIIEKRQSVAFWCNPISGHATLYWYQQILGQGPKLLIQFQNNGVVDDSQLPKDRFSAERLKGVDSTLKIQPAKLEDSAVYLCASSPQGALGEQFFGPGTRLTVL.

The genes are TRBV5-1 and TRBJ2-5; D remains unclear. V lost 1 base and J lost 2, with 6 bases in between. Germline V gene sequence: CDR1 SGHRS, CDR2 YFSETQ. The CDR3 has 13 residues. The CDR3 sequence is CASSLFKQETQYF. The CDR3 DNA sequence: TGCGCCAGCAGCTTGTTCAAGCAAGAGACCCAGTACTTC.

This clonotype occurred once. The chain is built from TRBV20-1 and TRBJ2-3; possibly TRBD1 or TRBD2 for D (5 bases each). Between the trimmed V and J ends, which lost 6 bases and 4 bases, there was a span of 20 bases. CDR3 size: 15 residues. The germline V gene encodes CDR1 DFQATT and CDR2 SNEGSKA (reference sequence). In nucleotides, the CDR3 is TGCAGTGCAACTCTCGGGGCTCCCAGCGCAGATACGCAGTATTTT. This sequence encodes CSATLGAPSADTQYF.

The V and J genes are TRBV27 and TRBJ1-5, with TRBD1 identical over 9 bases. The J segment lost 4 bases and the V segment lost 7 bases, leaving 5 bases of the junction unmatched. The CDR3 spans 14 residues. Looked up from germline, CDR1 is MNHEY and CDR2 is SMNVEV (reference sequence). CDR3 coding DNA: TGTGCCAGCAAGACCGGGACAGGGAATCAGCCCCAGCATTTT. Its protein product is CASKTGTGNQPQHF.

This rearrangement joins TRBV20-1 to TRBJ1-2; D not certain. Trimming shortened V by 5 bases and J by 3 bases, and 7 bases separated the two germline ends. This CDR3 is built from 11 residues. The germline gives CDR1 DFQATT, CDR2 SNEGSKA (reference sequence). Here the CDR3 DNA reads TGCAGTGCTGGTCCGGACTATGGCTACACCTTC. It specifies CSAGPDYGYTF.

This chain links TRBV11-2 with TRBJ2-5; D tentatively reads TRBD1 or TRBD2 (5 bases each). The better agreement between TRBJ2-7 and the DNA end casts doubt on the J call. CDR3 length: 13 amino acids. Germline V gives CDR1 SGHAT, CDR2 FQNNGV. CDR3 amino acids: CASSGKGSYEQYF. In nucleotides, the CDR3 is TGTGCCAGCAGCGGAAAGGGGAGCTACGAGCAGTACTTC.

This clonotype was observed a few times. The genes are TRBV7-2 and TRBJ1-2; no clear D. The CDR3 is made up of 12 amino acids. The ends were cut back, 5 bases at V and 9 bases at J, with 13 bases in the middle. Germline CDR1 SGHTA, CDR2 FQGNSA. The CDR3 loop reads CASSPGLFSYTF. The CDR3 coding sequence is TGTGCCAGCAGCCCCGGGCTTTTTAGCTACACCTTC.

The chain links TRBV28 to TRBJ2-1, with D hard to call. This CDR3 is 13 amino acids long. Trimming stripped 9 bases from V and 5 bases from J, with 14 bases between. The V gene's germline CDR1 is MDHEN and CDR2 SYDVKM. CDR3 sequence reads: CASPSPGDNEQFF. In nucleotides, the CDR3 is TGTGCCAGTCCCTCCCCCGGTGACAATGAGCAGTTCTTC.

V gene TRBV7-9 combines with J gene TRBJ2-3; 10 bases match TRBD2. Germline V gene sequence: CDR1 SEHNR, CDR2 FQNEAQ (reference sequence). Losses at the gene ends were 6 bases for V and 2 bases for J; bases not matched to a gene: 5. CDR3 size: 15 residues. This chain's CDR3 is CASRPGTSDTDTQYF. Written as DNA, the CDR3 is TGTGCCAGCAGACCCGGGACTAGCGACACAGATACGCAGTATTTT.

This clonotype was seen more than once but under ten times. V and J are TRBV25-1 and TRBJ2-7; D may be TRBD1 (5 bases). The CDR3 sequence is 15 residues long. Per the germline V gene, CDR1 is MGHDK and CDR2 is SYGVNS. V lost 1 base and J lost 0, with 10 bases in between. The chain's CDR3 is CASSELSGLSYEQYF. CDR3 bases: TGTGCCAGCAGTGAATTATCAGGGCTCTCCTACGAGCAGTACTTC.

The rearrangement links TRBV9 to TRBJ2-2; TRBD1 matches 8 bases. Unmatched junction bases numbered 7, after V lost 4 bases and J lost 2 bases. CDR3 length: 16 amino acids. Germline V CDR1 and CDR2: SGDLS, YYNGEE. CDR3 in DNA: TGTGCCAGCAGCCCTAGGGCAGGGGGCAACACCGGGGAGCTGTTTTTT. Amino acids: CASSPRAGGNTGELFF.

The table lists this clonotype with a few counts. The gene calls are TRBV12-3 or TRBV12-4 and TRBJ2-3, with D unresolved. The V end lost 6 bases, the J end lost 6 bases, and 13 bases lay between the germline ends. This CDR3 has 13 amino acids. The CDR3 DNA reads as TGTGCCAGCAGCATAAGGTCGCGGGATACGCAGTATTTT. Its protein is CASSIRSRDTQYF.

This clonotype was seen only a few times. DNA for the CDR3: TGTGCCAGCAGCTTAGTATCAGACGGATCCTACGAGCAGTACTTC. It specifies CASSLVSDGSYEQYF. The genes are TRBV7-9 and TRBJ2-7; D remains unclear. Per germline, CDR1 SEHNR and CDR2 FQNEAQ (reference sequence). Trimming removed 1 base at V and 1 base at J, with 11 bases between. This CDR3 spans 15 amino acids.

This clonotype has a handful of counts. The CDR3 reads CASTGQAVQETQYF. CDR3 sequence (DNA): TGTGCCAGCACTGGGCAGGCAGTCCAAGAGACCCAGTACTTC. The gene calls are TRBV6-1 and TRBJ2-5; D not certain. The CDR3 spans 14 residues. Germline loops: CDR1 MNHNS, CDR2 SASEGT. Trimming left V 7 bases short and J 1 base short, with 13 bases between.

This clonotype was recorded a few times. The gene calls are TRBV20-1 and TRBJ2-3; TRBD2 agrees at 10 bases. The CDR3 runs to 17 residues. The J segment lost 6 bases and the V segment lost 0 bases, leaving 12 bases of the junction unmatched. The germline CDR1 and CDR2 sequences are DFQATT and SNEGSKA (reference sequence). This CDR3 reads CSARDESGGARLDTQYF. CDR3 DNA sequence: TGCAGTGCTAGAGATGAAAGCGGGGGGGCTCGCTTGGATACGCAGTATTTT.

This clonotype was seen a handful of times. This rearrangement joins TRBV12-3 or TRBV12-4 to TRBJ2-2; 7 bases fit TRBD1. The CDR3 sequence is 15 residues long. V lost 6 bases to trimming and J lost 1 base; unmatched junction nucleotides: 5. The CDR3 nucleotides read TGTGCCAGCAGGCGAGGGACAGAGAACACCGGGGAGCTGTTTTTT. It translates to CASRRGTENTGELFF.

The CDR3 loop reads CASSSLPRQGGEQYF. The CDR3 region has the DNA TGTGCCAGCAGTTCCCTACCAAGACAGGGGGGCGAGCAGTACTTC. This rearrangement joins TRBV28 to TRBJ2-7; 9 bases are a match to TRBD1. The CDR3 has 15 amino acids. CDR1 is MDHEN, CDR2 SYDVKM, per germline. The J segment lost 6 bases and the V segment lost 4 bases, leaving 10 bases of the junction unmatched.

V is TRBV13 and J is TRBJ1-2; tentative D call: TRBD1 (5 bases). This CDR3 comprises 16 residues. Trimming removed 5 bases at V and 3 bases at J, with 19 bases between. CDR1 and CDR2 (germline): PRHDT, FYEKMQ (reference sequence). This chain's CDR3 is CASSPRRGGTYYGYTF. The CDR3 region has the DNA TGTGCCAGCAGCCCTCGTCGGGGCGGAACTTACTATGGCTACACCTTC. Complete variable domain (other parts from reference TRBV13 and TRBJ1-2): AAGVIQSPRHLIKEKRETATLKCYPIPRHDTVYWYQQGPGQDPQFLISFYEKMQSDKGSIPDRFSAQQFSDYHSELNMSSLELGDSALYFCASSPRRGGTYYGYTFGSGTRLTVV.

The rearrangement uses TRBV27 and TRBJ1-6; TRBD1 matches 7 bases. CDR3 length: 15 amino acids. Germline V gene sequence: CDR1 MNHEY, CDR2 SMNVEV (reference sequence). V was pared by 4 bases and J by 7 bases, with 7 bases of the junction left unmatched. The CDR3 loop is CASSSYRGGNSPLHF. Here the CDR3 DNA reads TGTGCCAGCAGTTCCTACAGGGGAGGGAATTCACCCCTCCACTTT.

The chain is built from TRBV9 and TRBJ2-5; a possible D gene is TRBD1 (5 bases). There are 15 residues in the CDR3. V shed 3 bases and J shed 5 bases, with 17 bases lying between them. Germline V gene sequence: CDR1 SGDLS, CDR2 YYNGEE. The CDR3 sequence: CASSAPTRAGETQYF. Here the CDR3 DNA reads TGTGCCAGCAGCGCACCTACAAGGGCAGGGGAGACCCAGTACTTC.

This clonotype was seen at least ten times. The CDR3 DNA sequence: TGTGCCAGCAGTTCAGGGTACATAAGCACAGATACGCAGTATTTT. Protein: CASSSGYISTDTQYF. The chain carries TRBV7-2 and TRBJ2-3, with a weak D call TRBD1 (5 bases). CDR1 is SGHTA and CDR2 is FQGNSA in the germline V gene. This CDR3 spans 15 amino acids. V shed 6 bases and J shed 0 bases, with 13 bases lying between them.

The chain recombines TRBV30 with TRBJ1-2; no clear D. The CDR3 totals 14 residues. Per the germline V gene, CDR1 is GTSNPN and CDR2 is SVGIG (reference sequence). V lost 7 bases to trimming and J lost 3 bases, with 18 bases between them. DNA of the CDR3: TGTGCCTTCCAAAGAGAGGGAGTCGACTATGGCTACACCTTC. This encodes CAFQREGVDYGYTF.

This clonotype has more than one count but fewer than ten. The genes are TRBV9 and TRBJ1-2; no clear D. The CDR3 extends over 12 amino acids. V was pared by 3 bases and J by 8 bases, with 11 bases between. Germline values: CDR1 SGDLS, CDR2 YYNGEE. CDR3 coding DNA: TGTGCCAGCAGCGAGGAAGAACGGGGCTACACCTTC. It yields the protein CASSEEERGYTF.